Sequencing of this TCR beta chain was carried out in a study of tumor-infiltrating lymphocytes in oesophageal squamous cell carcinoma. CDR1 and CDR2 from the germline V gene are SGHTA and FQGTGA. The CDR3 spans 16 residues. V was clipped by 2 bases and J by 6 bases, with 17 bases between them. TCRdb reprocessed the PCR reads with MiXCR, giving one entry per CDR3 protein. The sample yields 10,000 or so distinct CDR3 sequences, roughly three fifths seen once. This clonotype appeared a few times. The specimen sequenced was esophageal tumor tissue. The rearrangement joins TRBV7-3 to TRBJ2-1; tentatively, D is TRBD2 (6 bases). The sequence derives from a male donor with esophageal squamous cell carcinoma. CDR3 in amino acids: CASSLGSSGLANEQFF. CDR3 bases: TGTGCCAGCAGCTTAGGCAGTAGCGGTCTGGCCAATGAGCAGTTCTTC. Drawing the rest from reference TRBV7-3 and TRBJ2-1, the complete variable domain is GAGVSQTPSNKVTEKGKYVELRCDPISGHTALYWYRQSLGQGPEFLIYFQGTGAADDSGLPNDRFFAVRPEGSVSTLKIQRTERGDSAVYLCASSLGSSGLANEQFFGPGTRLTVL.